The clone carrying this T cell receptor beta chain was counted at least ten times. Its antigen remains unidentified. The data were taken from a study of breast tumors, draining lymph nodes, adjacent tissues. Axillary draining lymph nodes of breast cancer patients supplied the node samples. General study results and limits: Data only fit, rather than demonstrated, lymph node origin of most tumor T cells. Compared with basal-like, luminal-like tumors shared significantly more repertoire with nontumor tissue. Compared with lymph nodes, tumors were less diverse; compared with nontumor tissue, more. Data fit most tumor T cells coming from lymph node, expanding in tumor.

Deletions cut 0 bases from V and 1 base from J, with 6 bases between. Germline V gene sequence: CDR1 MNHEY, CDR2 SVGAGI. There are 14 residues in the CDR3. MiXCR, applied by TCRdb to the multiplex PCR reads, yields one record per CDR3 protein. Of over 100,000 distinct CDR3 sequences listed, approximately 20% are singletons. The TCR originated in a female donor with breast cancer. Some clones in this sample may be carry-over from other donors' samples. The chain employs TRBV6-5 and TRBJ2-5; D unclear. Input material: axillary lymph node tissue. In DNA form, the CDR3 reads TGTGCCAGCAGTTACTCAGGACCCCAAGAGACCCAGTACTTC. This codes for CASSYSGPQETQYF.